The source of this T cell receptor (beta chain) is a study of metastatic and nonmetastatic thyroid tumors. With respect to this clone: One junction end disagrees with the germline gene, perhaps due to a read error.

Original methodology: A papillary thyroid cancer distant-metastasis classifier was built from CDR3 differences across clinicopathological groups. TCRdb re-called the PCR reads via MiXCR. TCRdb's processing, not the authors', yielded these V and J calls. The sample holds fewer than 20,000 clones, 25% to 35% seen once. There were no patients who had received any treatment before thyroid surgery. The V gene's germline CDR1 is MRHNA and CDR2 SNTAGT. This CDR3 comprises 13 residues. V usage is TRBV6-4 and J usage is TRBJ1-2, with unresolved D. Sequenced material: tumor tissue. The TCR was taken from a female donor with papillary thyroid cancer or a benign thyroid nodule (not recorded which). Some clones in this sample may be carry-over from other donors' samples. The CDR3 is CASSLGPGCGHTF. The CDR3 DNA sequence: TGTGCCAGCAGTCTCGGGCCTGGCTGTGGCCACACCTTC.